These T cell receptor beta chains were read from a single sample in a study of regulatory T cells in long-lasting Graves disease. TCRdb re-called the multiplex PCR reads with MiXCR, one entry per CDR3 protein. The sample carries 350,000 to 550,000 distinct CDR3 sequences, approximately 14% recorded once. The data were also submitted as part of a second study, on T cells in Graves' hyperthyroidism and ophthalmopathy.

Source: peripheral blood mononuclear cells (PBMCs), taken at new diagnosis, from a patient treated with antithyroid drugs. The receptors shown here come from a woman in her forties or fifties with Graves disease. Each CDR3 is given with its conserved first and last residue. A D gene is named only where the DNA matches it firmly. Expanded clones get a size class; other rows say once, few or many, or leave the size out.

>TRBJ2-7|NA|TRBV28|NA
CASRGFPNYEQYF
TGTGCCAGCCGAGGATTTCCGAACTACGAGCAGTACTTC
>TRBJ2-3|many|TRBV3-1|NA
CASSQGAGTDTQYF
TGTGCCAGCAGCCAAGGGGCCGGGACAGATACGCAGTATTTT
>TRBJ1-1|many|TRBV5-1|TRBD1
CASSTGTGGNTEAFF
TGCGCCAGCAGCACCGGGACAGGGGGGAACACTGAAGCTTTCTTT
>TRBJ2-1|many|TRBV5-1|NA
CASSLGLPSYNEQFF
TGCGCCAGCAGCTTGGGACTCCCCTCCTACAATGAGCAGTTCTTC
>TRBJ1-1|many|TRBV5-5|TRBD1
CASSLGTVTEAFF
TGTGCCAGCAGCCTCGGGACAGTCACTGAAGCTTTCTTT
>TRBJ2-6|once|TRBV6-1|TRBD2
CASSESPSGRSGANVLTF
TGTGCCAGCAGTGAAAGCCCTAGCGGGAGATCTGGGGCCAACGTCCTGACTTTC
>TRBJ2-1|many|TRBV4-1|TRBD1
CASSQEGTGVNEQFF
TGCGCCAGCAGCCAAGAAGGTACAGGGGTCAATGAGCAGTTCTTC
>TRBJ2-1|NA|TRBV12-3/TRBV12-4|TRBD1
CACSLGATGSDEQFF
TGTGCCTGCAGTTTGGGTGCGACAGGGAGCGATGAGCAGTTCTTC
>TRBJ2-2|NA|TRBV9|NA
CASSSHSFTGELFF
TGTGCCAGCAGCTCCCATAGTTTCACCGGGGAGCTGTTTTTT
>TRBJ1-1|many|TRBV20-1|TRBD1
CSATHRGGDTEAFF
TGCAGTGCTACACACAGGGGAGGGGACACTGAAGCTTTCTTT
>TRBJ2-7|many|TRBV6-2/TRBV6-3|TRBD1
CASSSPGTGFDEQYF
TGTGCCAGCAGCTCCCCCGGGACAGGGTTCGACGAGCAGTACTTC
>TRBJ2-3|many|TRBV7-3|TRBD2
CASSGGPGDTQYF
TGTGCCAGCTCGGGGGGGCCTGGAGATACGCAGTATTTT
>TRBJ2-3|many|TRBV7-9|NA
CASSLWATSTDTQYF
TGTGCCAGCAGCTTATGGGCCACCTCCACAGATACGCAGTATTTT
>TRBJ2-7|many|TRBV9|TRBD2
CASSGREGRDYEQYF
TGTGCCAGCAGCGGGCGGGAGGGCCGAGACTACGAGCAGTACTTC
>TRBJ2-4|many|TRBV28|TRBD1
CASGQGRENIQYF
TGTGCCAGCGGACAGGGGCGGGAAAACATTCAGTACTTC
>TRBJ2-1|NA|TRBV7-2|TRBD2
CASSRGLAGVGHGQFF
TGTGCCAGCAGCCGAGGACTAGCGGGAGTGGGGCATGGGCAGTTCTTC
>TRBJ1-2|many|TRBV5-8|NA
CASSWGFYGYTF
TGTGCCAGCAGCTGGGGCTTCTATGGCTACACCTTC
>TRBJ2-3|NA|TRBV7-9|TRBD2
CASSLYTSGRTDTQYF
TGTGCCAGCAGCTTGTATACTAGCGGGCGCACAGATACGCAGTATTTT
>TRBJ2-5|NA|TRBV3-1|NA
CASSQVRAQETQYF
TGTGCCAGCAGCCAAGTCAGGGCCCAAGAGACCCAGTACTTC
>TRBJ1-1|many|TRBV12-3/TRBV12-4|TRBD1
CASSRTGGTEAFF
TGTGCCAGCAGTCGTACAGGGGGCACTGAAGCTTTCTTT
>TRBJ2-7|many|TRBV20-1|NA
CSARSPLGYEQYF
TGCAGTGCTAGAAGTCCACTCGGCTACGAGCAGTACTTC
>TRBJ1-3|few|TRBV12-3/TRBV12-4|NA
CASSFLGNTIYF
TGTGCCAGCAGTTTTCTAGGAAACACCATATATTTT
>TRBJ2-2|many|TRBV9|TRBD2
CASSKLAGEAGELFF
TGTGCCAGCAGCAAACTAGCGGGAGAGGCCGGGGAGCTGTTTTTT
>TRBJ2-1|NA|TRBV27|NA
CASSLSVPEYNEQFF
TGTGCCAGCAGTTTATCGGTTCCGGAATACAATGAGCAGTTCTTC
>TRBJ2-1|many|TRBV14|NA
CASSLRTTSYNEQFF
TGTGCCAGCAGCCTAAGGACCACCTCCTACAATGAGCAGTTCTTC
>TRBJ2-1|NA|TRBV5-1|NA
CASSIGDGMNEQFF
TGCGCCAGCAGCATCGGGGACGGAATGAATGAGCAGTTCTTC
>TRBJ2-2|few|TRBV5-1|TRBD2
CASTLWAGGPTGELFF
TGCGCCAGCACCCTCTGGGCGGGAGGGCCCACCGGGGAGCTGTTTTTT
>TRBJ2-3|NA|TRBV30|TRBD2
CAWSPTGLLAGGGTDTQYF
TGTGCCTGGAGTCCTACAGGGTTACTAGCGGGAGGCGGCACAGATACGCAGTATTTT
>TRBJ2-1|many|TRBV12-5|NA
CASGLAYQENEQFF
TGTGCTAGTGGTTTGGCCTACCAAGAAAATGAGCAGTTCTTC
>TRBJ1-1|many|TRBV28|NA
CASSLYGSSTEAFF
TGTGCCAGCAGTTTATATGGGTCGTCCACTGAAGCTTTCTTT
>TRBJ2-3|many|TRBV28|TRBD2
CASSRALFSGRATDTQYF
TGTGCCAGCAGTCGTGCCCTATTTAGCGGGAGGGCCACAGATACGCAGTATTTT
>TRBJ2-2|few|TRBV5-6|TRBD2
CASSWGLAGAMNTGELFF
TGTGCCAGCAGCTGGGGACTAGCGGGAGCGATGAACACCGGGGAGCTGTTTTTT
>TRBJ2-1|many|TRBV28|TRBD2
CASRGTSGSSGDEQFF
TGTGCCAGCAGGGGGACTAGCGGGAGTTCAGGTGATGAGCAGTTCTTC
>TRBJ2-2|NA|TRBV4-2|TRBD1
CASSQGQGAGTGELFF
TGTGCCAGCAGCCAAGGACAGGGGGCTGGCACCGGGGAGCTGTTTTTT
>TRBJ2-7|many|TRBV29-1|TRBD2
CSVVSGNYEQYF
TGCAGCGTTGTGAGCGGGAACTACGAGCAGTACTTC
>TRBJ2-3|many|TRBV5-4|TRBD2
CASSLASGSVDTQYF
TGTGCCAGCAGCTTGGCTAGCGGGAGTGTAGATACGCAGTATTTT
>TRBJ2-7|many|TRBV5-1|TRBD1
CASSIGQVFYEQYF
TGCGCCAGCAGCATTGGACAGGTTTTCTACGAGCAGTACTTC